The rows below give T cell receptor beta chains drawn from one sample of a study of T cells after yellow fever vaccination. From the 5' RACE reads, TCRdb called clonotypes with MiXCR, one entry per CDR3 protein. The data contain roughly 310,000 distinct CDR3 sequences, roughly 3.5% of them singletons. The input for sequencing was PBMCs, taken on the day of the yellow fever booster vaccination. These receptors were taken from a man younger than 35 who received the YFV17D yellow fever vaccine. CDR3s include the opening cysteine and the closing phenylalanine or tryptophan. The D gene is left open where the match is weak. The size of a clone is reported for some rows only, either as once, few or many, or as a class for expanded clones.

v_call	clone_size	d_call	j_call	cdr3_length	cdr3_aa	cdr3_nt
TRBV5-4	many	-	TRBJ1-5	13	CASSLGGSQPQHF	TGTGCCAGCAGCTTGGGGGGTAGTCAGCCCCAGCATTTT
TRBV7-6	few	TRBD1	TRBJ2-2	13	CASSSDRSGELFF	TGTGCCAGCAGCTCGGACAGGTCCGGGGAGCTGTTTTTT
TRBV7-9	many	TRBD1	TRBJ1-3	16	CASSSPTGHSGNTIYF	TGTGCCAGCAGCTCCCCGACAGGGCACTCTGGAAACACCATATATTTT
TRBV29-1	many	-	TRBJ2-7	12	CSVWTTVSEQYF	TGCAGCGTCTGGACGACCGTAAGCGAGCAGTACTTC
TRBV6-2/TRBV6-3	few	-	TRBJ1-6	15	CASSAGGRVDPGRHF	TGTGCCAGCAGTGCCGGGGGGCGCGTGGATCCTGGGAGACACTTT
TRBV2	many	TRBD2	TRBJ2-2	22	CASKRFGGYNPGLAAGTGELFF	TGTGCCAGCAAACGCTTTGGGGGGTACAATCCGGGACTAGCGGCGGGGACCGGGGAGCTGTTTTTT
TRBV7-9	many	-	TRBJ2-3	16	CASSLGRTGRTDTQYF	TGTGCCAGCAGCTTAGGGCGCACGGGACGCACAGATACGCAGTATTTT
TRBV29-1	many	-	TRBJ2-2	14	CSVAGTPNTGELFF	TGCAGCGTGGCCGGGACTCCTAACACCGGGGAGCTGTTTTTT
TRBV5-1	many	TRBD1	TRBJ1-4	15	CASSLGQGSNEKLFF	TGCGCCAGCAGCTTGGGACAGGGGAGCAATGAAAAACTGTTTTTT
TRBV5-4	many	-	TRBJ1-1	13	CASSPTADTEAFF	TGTGCCAGCAGCCCGACGGCCGACACTGAAGCTTTCTTT
TRBV10-3	-	TRBD1	TRBJ2-5	14	CATHSGTGHETQYF	TGTGCCACGCATTCCGGGACAGGGCACGAGACCCAGTACTTC
TRBV4-2	many	-	TRBJ1-4	15	CASSQSRQEGEKLFF	TGTGCCAGCAGCCAATCTAGACAAGAGGGAGAAAAACTGTTTTTT
TRBV9	many	-	TRBJ2-3	16	CAYRWDGGPITDTQYF	TGTGCCTATCGGTGGGACGGGGGGCCGATCACAGATACGCAGTATTTT
TRBV7-6	few	TRBD2	TRBJ2-3	16	CASSWSGGAAADTQYF	TGTGCCAGCAGCTGGAGCGGGGGGGCCGCTGCAGATACGCAGTATTTT
TRBV7-7	many	TRBD2	TRBJ2-2	16	CATIPLAGGNTGELFF	TGTGCCACCATACCATTAGCGGGGGGGAACACCGGGGAGCTGTTTTTT
TRBV18	many	-	TRBJ2-7	13	CASSPDLLPEQYF	TGTGCCAGCTCACCTGACCTTCTTCCTGAGCAGTACTTC
TRBV7-2	many	TRBD1	TRBJ2-7	14	CASSFDRGHYEQYF	TGTGCCAGCAGTTTCGACAGGGGGCATTACGAGCAGTACTTC
TRBV18	few	TRBD2	TRBJ2-7	14	CASSPTGGYGEQYF	TGTGCCAGCTCACCTACGGGGGGATACGGAGAGCAGTACTTC
TRBV18	few	-	TRBJ1-2	14	CASSPRERDGGYTF	TGTGCCAGCTCACCCCGAGAGAGGGACGGAGGCTACACCTTC
TRBV10-2	few	TRBD1	TRBJ1-1	14	CASRLSGGNTEAFF	TGCGCCAGCAGGCTCTCAGGGGGGAACACTGAAGCTTTCTTT
TRBV7-2	many	-	TRBJ2-1	13	CASSSQRHNEQFF	TGTGCCAGCAGCTCCCAGCGGCACAATGAGCAGTTCTTC
TRBV12-3/TRBV12-4	-	-	TRBJ2-7	14	CASSFMSSGDEQYF	TGTGCCAGCAGTTTTATGTCTTCCGGGGACGAGCAGTACTTC
TRBV5-5	many	TRBD1	TRBJ2-4	14	CASSRRQGPNIQYF	TGTGCCAGCAGCCGACGACAGGGTCCGAACATTCAGTACTTC
TRBV27	-	-	TRBJ2-3	13	CASSLLSLDTQYF	TGTGCCAGCAGCCTGCTGAGCCTAGATACGCAGTATTTT
TRBV25-1	few	-	TRBJ2-5	15	CASSDQRGGAETQYF	TGTGCCAGCAGTGACCAACGAGGTGGGGCAGAGACCCAGTACTTC
TRBV12-3/TRBV12-4	-	TRBD1	TRBJ2-1	14	CASETGTGLIEQFF	TGTGCCAGTGAGACCGGGACAGGGCTTATAGAACAGTTCTTC
TRBV4-3	many	-	TRBJ1-6	13	CASSQDNSSPLHF	TGCGCCAGCAGCCAAGATAATTCTTCACCCCTCCACTTT
TRBV21-1	many	-	TRBJ2-1	17	CASSKVWESCSYNEQFF	TGTGCCAGCAGCAAAGTGTGGGAAAGTTGCTCCTACAATGAGCAGTTCTTC
TRBV29-1	many	-	TRBJ1-3	11	CSVNQGNTIYF	TGCAGCGTAAACCAGGGAAACACCATATATTTT
TRBV9	-	-	TRBJ2-5	17	CASSVGQGRSYQETQYF	TGTGCCAGCAGCGTAGGGCAGGGAAGATCGTATCAAGAGACCCAGTACTTC
TRBV27	few	TRBD1	TRBJ1-2	15	CASSLSGEGAWGYTF	TGTGCCAGCAGTTTAAGTGGTGAGGGGGCCTGGGGCTACACCTTC
TRBV7-6	many	TRBD1	TRBJ1-2	13	CASSLRDRDGYTF	TGTGCCAGCAGCTTACGGGACAGGGATGGCTACACCTTC
TRBV12-3/TRBV12-4	many	TRBD2	TRBJ2-1	14	CASTREVRRDEQFF	TGTGCCAGCACCCGGGAGGTAAGACGCGATGAGCAGTTCTTC
TRBV11-2	many	TRBD2	TRBJ2-1	16	CASSRPSSGLSNEQFF	TGTGCCAGCAGCCGTCCCTCTAGCGGATTAAGTAATGAGCAGTTCTTC
TRBV7-2	few	-	TRBJ2-7	13	CASTRAGAYEQYF	TGTGCCAGCACCAGGGCAGGCGCCTACGAGCAGTACTTC
TRBV27	many	-	TRBJ1-2	12	CASSPTGRGYTF	TGTGCCAGCAGTCCTACAGGGAGAGGCTACACCTTC
TRBV7-2	many	-	TRBJ2-3	16	CASSLGGIGGIDTQYF	TGTGCCAGCAGCTTAGGGGGTATAGGGGGGATAGATACGCAGTATTTT
TRBV7-2	few	TRBD1	TRBJ2-7	15	CAIAWRGTGTYEQYF	TGTGCCATAGCTTGGAGGGGGACAGGTACCTACGAGCAGTACTTC
TRBV7-2	-	-	TRBJ1-1	15	CASSLAADPGPEAFF	TGTGCCAGCAGCTTAGCGGCGGATCCTGGCCCTGAAGCTTTCTTT
TRBV20-1	many	TRBD2	TRBJ2-3	14	CSASLAGRTDTQYF	TGCAGTGCTAGTTTAGCGGGGCGCACAGATACGCAGTATTTT
TRBV7-2	few	TRBD1	TRBJ1-6	17	CASSSRDRGFKGSPLHF	TGTGCCAGCAGCTCCCGTGACAGGGGCTTTAAAGGCTCACCCCTCCACTTT
TRBV24-1	few	-	TRBJ2-3	14	CATSAGVGVDTQYF	TGTGCCACCAGTGCAGGGGTTGGGGTAGATACGCAGTATTTT